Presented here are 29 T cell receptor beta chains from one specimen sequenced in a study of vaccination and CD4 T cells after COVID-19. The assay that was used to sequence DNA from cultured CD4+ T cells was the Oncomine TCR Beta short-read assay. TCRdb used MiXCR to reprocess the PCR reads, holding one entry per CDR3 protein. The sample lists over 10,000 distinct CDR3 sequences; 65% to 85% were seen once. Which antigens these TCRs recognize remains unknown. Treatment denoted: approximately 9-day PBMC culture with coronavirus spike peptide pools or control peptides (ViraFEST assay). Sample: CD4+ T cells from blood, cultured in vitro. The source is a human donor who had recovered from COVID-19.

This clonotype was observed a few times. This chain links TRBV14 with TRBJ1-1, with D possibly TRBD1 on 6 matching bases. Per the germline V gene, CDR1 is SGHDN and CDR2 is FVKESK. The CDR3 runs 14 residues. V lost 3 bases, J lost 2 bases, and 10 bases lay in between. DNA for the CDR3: TGTGCCAGCAGCCACTTCGGGGGCAACACTGAAGCTTTCTTT. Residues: CASSHFGGNTEAFF. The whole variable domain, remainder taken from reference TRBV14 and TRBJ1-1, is EAGVTQFPSHSVIEKGQTVTLRCDPISGHDNLYWYRRVMGKEIKFLLHFVKESKQDESGMPNNRFLAERTGGTYSTLKVQPAELEDSGVYFCASSHFGGNTEAFFGQGTRLTVV.

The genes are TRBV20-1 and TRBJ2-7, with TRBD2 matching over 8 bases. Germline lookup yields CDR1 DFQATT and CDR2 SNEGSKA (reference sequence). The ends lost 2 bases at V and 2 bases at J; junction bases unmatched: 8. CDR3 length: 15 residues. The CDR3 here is CSARWDSGKPYEQYF. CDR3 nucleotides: TGCAGTGCTAGATGGGATAGCGGGAAACCCTACGAGCAGTACTTC.

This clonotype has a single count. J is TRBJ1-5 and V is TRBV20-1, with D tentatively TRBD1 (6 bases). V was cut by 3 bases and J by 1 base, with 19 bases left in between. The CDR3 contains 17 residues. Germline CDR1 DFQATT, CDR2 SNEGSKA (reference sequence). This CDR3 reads CSARLAGAGGSNQPQHF. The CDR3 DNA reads TGCAGTGCTAGGCTGGCAGGGGCTGGGGGGAGCAATCAGCCCCAGCATTTT.

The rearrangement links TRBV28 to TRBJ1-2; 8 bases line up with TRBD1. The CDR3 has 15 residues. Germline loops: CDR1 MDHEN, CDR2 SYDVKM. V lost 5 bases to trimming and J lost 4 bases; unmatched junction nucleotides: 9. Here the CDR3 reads CASSIQGARSYGYTF. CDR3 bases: TGTGCCAGCAGTATTCAGGGGGCGCGAAGCTATGGCTACACCTTC.

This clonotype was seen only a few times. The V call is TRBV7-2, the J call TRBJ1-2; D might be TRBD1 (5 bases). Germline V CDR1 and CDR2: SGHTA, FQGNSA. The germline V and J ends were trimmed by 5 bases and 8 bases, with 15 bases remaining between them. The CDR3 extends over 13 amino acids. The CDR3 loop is CASSPELWGGYTF. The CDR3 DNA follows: TGTGCCAGCAGCCCCGAGTTGTGGGGCGGCTACACCTTC.

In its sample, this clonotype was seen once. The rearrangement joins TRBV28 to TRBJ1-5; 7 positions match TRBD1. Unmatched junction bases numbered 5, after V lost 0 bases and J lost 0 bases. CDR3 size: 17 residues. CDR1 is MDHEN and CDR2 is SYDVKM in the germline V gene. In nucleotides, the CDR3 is TGTGCCAGCAGTTTATGGACAGGGTCGTATAGCAATCAGCCCCAGCATTTT. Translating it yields CASSLWTGSYSNQPQHF.

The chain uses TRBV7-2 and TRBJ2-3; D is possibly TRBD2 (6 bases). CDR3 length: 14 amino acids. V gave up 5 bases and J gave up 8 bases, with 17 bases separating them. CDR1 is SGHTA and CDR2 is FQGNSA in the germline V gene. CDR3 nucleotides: TGTGCCAGCAGCGACCGAAGACTAGACGTTACGCAGTATTTT. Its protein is CASSDRRLDVTQYF.

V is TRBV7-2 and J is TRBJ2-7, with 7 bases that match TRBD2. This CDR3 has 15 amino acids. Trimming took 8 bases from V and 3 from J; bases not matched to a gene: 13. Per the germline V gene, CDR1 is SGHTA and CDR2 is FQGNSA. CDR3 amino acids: CASAPSTGGIYEQYF. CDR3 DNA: TGTGCCAGCGCTCCCTCAACGGGAGGAATCTACGAGCAGTACTTC.

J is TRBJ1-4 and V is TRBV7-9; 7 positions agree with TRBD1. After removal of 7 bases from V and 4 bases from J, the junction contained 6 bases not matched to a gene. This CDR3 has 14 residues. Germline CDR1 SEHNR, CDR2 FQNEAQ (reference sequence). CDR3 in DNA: TGTGCCAGCACCCGGCAGGGGGGTAATGAAAAACTGTTTTTT. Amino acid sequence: CASTRQGGNEKLFF.

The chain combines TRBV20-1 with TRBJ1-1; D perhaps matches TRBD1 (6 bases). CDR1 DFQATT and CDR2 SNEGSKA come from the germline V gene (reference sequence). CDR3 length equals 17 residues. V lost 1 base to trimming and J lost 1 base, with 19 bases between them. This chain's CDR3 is CSARGLTGHRANTEAFF. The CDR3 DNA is TGCAGTGCTAGAGGCTTAACGGGACATCGGGCGAACACTGAAGCTTTCTTT.

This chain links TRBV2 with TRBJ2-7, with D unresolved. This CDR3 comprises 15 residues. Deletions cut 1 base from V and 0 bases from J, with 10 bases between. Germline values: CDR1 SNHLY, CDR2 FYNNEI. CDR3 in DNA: TGTGCCAGCAGTGAAGTGGCGGTGAGCTCCTACGAGCAGTACTTC. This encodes CASSEVAVSSYEQYF.

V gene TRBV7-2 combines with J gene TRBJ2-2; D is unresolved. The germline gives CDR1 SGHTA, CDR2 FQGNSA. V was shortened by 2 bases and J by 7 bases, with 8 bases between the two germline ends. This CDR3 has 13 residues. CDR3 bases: TGTGCCAGCAGCTTAAATCAGTTCGGGGAGCTGTTTTTT. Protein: CASSLNQFGELFF.

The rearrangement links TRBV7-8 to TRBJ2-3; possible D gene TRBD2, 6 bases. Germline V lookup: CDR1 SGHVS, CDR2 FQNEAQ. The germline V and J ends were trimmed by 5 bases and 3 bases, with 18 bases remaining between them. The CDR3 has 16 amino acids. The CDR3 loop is CASSPLAFDGTDTQYF. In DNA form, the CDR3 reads TGTGCCAGCAGCCCCCTAGCGTTCGACGGGACAGATACGCAGTATTTT.

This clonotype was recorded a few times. CDR3 in DNA: TGTGCCAGCAGTGGAGGGGAAGGACCCCAGCATTTT. This sequence encodes CASSGGEGPQHF. The genes are TRBV6-1 and TRBJ1-5, with a weak D call TRBD1 (5 bases). CDR3 length equals 12 residues. CDR1 MNHNS and CDR2 SASEGT come from the germline V gene. V was pared by 4 bases and J by 10 bases, with 11 bases between.

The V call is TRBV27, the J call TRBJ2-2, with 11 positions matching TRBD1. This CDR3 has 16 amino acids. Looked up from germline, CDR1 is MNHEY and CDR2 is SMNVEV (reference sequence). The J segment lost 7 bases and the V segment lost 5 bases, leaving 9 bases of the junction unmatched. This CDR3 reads CASSKGQGARGGELFF. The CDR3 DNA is TGTGCCAGCAGTAAAGGACAGGGGGCTCGGGGCGGGGAGCTGTTTTTT.

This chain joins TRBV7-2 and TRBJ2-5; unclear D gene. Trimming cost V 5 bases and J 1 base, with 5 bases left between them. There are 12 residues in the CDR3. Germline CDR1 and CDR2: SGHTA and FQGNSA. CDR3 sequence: CASSLFQETQYF. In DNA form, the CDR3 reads TGTGCCAGCAGCCTCTTCCAAGAGACCCAGTACTTC.

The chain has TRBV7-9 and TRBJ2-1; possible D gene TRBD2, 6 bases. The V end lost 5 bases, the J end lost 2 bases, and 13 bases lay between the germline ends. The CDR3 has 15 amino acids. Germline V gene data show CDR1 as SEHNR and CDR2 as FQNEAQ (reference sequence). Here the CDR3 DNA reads TGTGCCAGCAGCCCCGGGGGAAGGACCTACAATGAGCAGTTCTTC. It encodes CASSPGGRTYNEQFF.

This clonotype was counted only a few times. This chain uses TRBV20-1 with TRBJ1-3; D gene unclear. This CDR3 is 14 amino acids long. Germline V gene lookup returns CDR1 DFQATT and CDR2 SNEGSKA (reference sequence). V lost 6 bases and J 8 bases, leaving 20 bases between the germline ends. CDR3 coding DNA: TGCAGTGCGCGGGTGGGCTCATCGCTAGACACCATATATTTT. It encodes CSARVGSSLDTIYF.

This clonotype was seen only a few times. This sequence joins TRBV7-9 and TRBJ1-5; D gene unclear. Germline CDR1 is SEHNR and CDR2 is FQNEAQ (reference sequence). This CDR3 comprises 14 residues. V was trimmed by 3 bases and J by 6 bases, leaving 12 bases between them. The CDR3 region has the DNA TGTGCCAGCAGCTTTTTCAGGTTGGCTCAGCCCCAGCATTTT. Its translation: CASSFFRLAQPQHF.

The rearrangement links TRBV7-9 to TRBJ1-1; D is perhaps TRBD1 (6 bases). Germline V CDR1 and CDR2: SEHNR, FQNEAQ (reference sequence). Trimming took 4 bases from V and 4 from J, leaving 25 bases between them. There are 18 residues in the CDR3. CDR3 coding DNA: TGTGCCAGCAGCTCTTTCGGTTGGGGGGGCGGTCAGGGCACTGAAGCTTTCTTT. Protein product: CASSSFGWGGGQGTEAFF.

This CDR3 reads CATPTPTTGDASYEQYF. The CDR3 DNA reads TGCGCCACCCCTACCCCCACAACAGGGGATGCCTCCTACGAGCAGTACTTC. The V gene is TRBV5-1, the J gene TRBJ2-7; 7 bases map to TRBD1. CDR1 SGHRS and CDR2 YFSETQ come from the germline V gene. The V segment lost 9 bases and the J segment 0 bases; nucleotides outside the gene matches: 18. This CDR3 has 17 amino acids. The complete variable domain, with remaining parts taken from reference TRBV5-1 and TRBJ2-7, reads KAGVTQTPRYLIKTRGQQVTLSCSPISGHRSVSWYQQTPGQGLQFLFEYFSETQRNKGNFPGRFSGRQFSNSRSEMNVSTLELGDSALYLCATPTPTTGDASYEQYFGPGTRLTVT.

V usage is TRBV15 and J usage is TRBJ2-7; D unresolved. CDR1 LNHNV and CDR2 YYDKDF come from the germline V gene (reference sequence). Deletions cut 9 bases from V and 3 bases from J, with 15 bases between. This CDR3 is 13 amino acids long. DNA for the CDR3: TGTGCCACTACCATCGGACCCCACTACGAGCAGTACTTC. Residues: CATTIGPHYEQYF.

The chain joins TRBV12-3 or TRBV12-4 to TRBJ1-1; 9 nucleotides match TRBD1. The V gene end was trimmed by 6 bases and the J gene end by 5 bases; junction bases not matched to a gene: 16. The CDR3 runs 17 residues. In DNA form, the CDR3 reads TGTGCCAGCAGCCCTGCTGGGACAGGGAGGCGGGGGACTGAAGCTTTCTTT. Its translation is CASSPAGTGRRGTEAFF.

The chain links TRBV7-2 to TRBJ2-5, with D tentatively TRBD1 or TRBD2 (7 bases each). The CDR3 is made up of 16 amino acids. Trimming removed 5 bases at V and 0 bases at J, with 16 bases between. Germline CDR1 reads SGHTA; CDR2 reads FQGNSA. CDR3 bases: TGTGCCAGCAGCCCTTGGCAGGGGGGGTACCAAGAGACCCAGTACTTC. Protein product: CASSPWQGGYQETQYF.

CDR3 sequence: CASSEQGRNYGYTF. CDR3 DNA: TGTGCCAGTAGTGAACAGGGTCGGAACTATGGCTACACCTTC. The chain carries TRBV19 and TRBJ1-2, with D possibly being TRBD1 (6 bases). Germline-derived CDR1 and CDR2 are LNHDA and SQIVND (reference sequence). The CDR3 consists of 14 residues. With 5 bases removed from V and 2 bases from J, the gap between germline ends came to 12 bases.

The DNA of the CDR3 is TGTGCCACCGAAACCCCGTTGGAGGAGGGATCCTACGAGCAGTACTTC. Translated, it gives CATETPLEEGSYEQYF. This chain connects TRBV6-1 to TRBJ2-7; possible D gene TRBD2, 6 bases. Germline V gene data show CDR1 as MNHNS and CDR2 as SASEGT. CDR3 length: 16 residues. V gave up 10 bases and J gave up 1 base, with 23 bases separating them.

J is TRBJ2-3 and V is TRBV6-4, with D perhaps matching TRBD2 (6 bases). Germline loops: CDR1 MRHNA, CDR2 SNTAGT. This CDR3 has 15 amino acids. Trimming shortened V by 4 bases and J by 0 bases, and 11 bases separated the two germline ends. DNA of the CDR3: TGTGCCAGCAGTGCCGGAGGGACTAGCACAGATACGCAGTATTTT. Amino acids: CASSAGGTSTDTQYF.

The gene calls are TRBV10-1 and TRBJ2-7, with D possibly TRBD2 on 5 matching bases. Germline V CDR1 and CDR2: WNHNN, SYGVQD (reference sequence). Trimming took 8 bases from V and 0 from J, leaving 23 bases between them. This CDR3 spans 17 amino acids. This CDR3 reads CASSPSRASRSSYEQYF. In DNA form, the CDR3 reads TGCGCCAGCTCCCCGTCGAGGGCTAGCAGGAGCTCCTACGAGCAGTACTTC.

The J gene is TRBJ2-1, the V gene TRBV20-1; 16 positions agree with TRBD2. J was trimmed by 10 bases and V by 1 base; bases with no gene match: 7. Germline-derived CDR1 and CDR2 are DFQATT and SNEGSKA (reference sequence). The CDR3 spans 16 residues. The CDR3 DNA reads TGCAGTGCTAGAGTCCAGGGACTAGCGGGAGGGGGAGAGCAGTTCTTC. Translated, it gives CSARVQGLAGGGEQFF.